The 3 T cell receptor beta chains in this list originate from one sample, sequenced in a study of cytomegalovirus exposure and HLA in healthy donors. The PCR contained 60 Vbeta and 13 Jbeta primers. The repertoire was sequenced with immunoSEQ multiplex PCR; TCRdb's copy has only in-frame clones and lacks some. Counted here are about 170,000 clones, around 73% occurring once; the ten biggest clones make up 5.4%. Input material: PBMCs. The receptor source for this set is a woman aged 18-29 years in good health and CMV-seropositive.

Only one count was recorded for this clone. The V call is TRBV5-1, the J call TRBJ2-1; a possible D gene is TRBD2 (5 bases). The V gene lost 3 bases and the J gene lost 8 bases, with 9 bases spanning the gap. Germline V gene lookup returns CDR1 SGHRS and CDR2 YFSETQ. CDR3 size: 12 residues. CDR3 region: CASSSTRDEQFF. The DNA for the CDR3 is TGCGCCAGCAGCTCTACTAGGGATGAGCAGTTCTTC. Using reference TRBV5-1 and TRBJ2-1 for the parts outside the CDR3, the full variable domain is KAGVTQTPRYLIKTRGQQVTLSCSPISGHRSVSWYQQTPGQGLQFLFEYFSETQRNKGNFPGRFSGRQFSNSRSEMNVSTLELGDSALYLCASSSTRDEQFFGPGTRLTVL.

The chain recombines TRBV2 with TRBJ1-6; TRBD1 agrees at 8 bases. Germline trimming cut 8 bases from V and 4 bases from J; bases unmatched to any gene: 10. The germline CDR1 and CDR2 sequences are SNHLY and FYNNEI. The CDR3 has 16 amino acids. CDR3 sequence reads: CASGGDGTGYNSPLHF. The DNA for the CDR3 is TGTGCCAGCGGGGGGGACGGGACAGGTTATAATTCACCCCTCCACTTT.

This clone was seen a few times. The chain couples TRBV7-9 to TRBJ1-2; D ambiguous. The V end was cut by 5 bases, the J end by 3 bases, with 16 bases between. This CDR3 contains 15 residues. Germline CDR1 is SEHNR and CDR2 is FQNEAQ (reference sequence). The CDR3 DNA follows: TGTGCCAGCAGCACCACCCAGGCAGGTGACTATGGCTACACCTTC. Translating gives CASSTTQAGDYGYTF.